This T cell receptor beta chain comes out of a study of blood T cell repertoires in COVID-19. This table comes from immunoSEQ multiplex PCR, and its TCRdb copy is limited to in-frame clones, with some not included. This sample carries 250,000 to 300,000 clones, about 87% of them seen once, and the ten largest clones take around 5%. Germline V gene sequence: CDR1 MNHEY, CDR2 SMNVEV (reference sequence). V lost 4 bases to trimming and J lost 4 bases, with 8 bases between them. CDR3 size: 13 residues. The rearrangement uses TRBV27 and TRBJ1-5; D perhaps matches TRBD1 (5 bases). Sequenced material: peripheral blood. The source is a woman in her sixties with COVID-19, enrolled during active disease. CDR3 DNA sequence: TGTGCCAGCAGTTCCTCAGGGAATCAGCCCCAGCATTTT. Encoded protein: CASSSSGNQPQHF.